This paragraph covers one TCR beta chain sequence. Its antigen target is currently unknown. There are no base qualities to consult, and no much larger clone falls within one base. The record originates from a study of long-term antiretroviral therapy in people with HIV (dated by TCRdb to between 2021 and 2024). The study in broad terms: Collection of the earliest samples took place about a decade ahead of the 2015 WHO recommendation for immediate ART, at a time when ART was typically delayed until CD4 counts fell. A retrospective serial study tested whether changes in peripheral blood TRB repertoire composition and diversity were associated with ART initiation and durable HIV suppression. Among the 30 to 35 participants with HIV, approximately 10 were female. No cross-contamination during QIAcube processing turned up in test extractions that ran a monoclonal T-cell line alongside 25 to 35 polyclonal samples. The cohort contributed about 200 cryopreserved PBMC samples from around 33 adults with confirmed HIV infection, collected serially over a mean of about 6 years (range 1-12). The research as a whole found: Because pre-ART samples had limited cell numbers, unsorted PBMC were profiled rather than sorted CD4+ and CD8+ T cells. A significant increase in TRB diversity was found to be associated with ART initiation, although TRB diversity was observed to remain significantly below that of transplant donor controls even after long-term ART. No data were available on ART adherence, viral resistance or therapy changes, limiting inferences about post-ART repertoire changes. Owing to limited PBMC availability, only the TCR beta chain was sequenced, without alpha chain pairing. CDR3 length ranges in HIV repertoires were narrower than in controls, and network structure suggested an antigen-experienced repertoire with only a slight naive shift after ART. The repertoire was dominated across all time points by expanded TRB clones identified before ART initiation, although this dominance was seen to fluctuate and to decrease in many PLHIV after ART. The samples were dated from the mid-2000s to the late 2010s, and the ART regimens that were used may be less effective than current ART regimens.

Sequencing of the TRB variable region was done with the immunoSEQ hsTCRB v3.0 assay at survey level resolution. The target sequencing depth for TRB was roughly 35,000-50,000 T-cell genomes per sample. Pooled TRB libraries were sequenced on an Illumina MiSeq with a v3 150-cycle kit. The source study handled its data this way. Repertoire analysis was performed in R inside a reproducible Nextflow workflow that covered QC, data transformation and analysis. LymphoSeq2, an R package for AIRR-Seq data exploration, was used to implement custom analyses. Several samples yielding fewer than 5000 total TRB sequences were excluded, leaving approximately 190 analyzed HIV repertoires. Among the 180 to 200 retained HIV repertoires, 59 were collected before ART initiation and roughly 130 were collected after ART initiation. Repertoires were downsampled to 5000 TRB nucleotide sequences, with summary statistics averaged over 100 downsampling iterations. TRB sequences were retained for analysis only if CDR3 regions of at least seven amino acids were present. Two measures captured diversity: a Shannon entropy-derived clonality score and the Gini coefficient. Repertoire networks linked the top 5000 CDR3 amino acid sequences whenever two sequences differed by an edit distance of one. For TRB CDR3 amino acid sequences, antigen specificity groups and MHC restriction were predicted with GLIPH2. Known CMV, EBV, HIV or tissue antigen associations were flagged by matching CDR3 amino acid sequences against VDJdb and McPAS-TCR. Pre-ART, post-ART and control groups were compared with Wilcoxon signed-rank tests and Holm-Bonferroni correction. TCRdb obtained this table from immuneACCESS and retained in-frame rearrangements with V and J assigned. These tables miss some clones; where compared with another copy, unresolved V genes account for less than half of the shortfall, and the remainder is unexplained. That table is the source of V, J and clone size, and D and trimming were worked out from the DNA. This sample lists 26,000 or so clones; 93% were detected once. Around 10% of the sample rests with the top ten.

Inclusion was restricted to participants for whom at least one PBMC sample before ART initiation and at least two post-ART samples were available. Treatment was received in the United States of America by all participants with HIV. Before DNA extraction, cryopreserved samples of roughly 0.9-10 million PBMC were thawed and then washed. At the time of the earliest PBMC sample, participants with HIV were aged between about 20 and 55 years. Per participant, PBMC samples came from 1-4 timepoints prior to ART initiation and 2-8 timepoints following ART initiation, for a median of 7 samples. For every participant, serial HIV viral load, CD4+ T-cell count, ART history and demographic data were obtained. A Qiagen kit on a QIAcube was used to extract genomic DNA from unsorted PBMC, with samples processed in batches of 12. For CDR1 and CDR2, the germline V gene lists SNHLY and FYNNEI. The CDR3 covers 14 residues, taking in both the cysteine and the phenylalanine. Of all the DNA, just the CDR3 is kept, 42 bases in frame from base 1. Here V drops 7 bases and J drops 6 bases, and the junction holds 5 bases not matched to any gene.

This receptor was obtained from a man aged 35 to 55 with HIV. This chain is built from TRBV2 and TRBJ2-2; the junction holds 10 bases that match TRBD1. Sequenced material: unsorted PBMCs, taken 6.2 years after starting antiretroviral therapy. The CDR3 here reads CASTDRGRPGELFF. The bases are TGTGCCAGCACCGACAGGGGGCGACCCGGGGAGCTGTTTTTT.